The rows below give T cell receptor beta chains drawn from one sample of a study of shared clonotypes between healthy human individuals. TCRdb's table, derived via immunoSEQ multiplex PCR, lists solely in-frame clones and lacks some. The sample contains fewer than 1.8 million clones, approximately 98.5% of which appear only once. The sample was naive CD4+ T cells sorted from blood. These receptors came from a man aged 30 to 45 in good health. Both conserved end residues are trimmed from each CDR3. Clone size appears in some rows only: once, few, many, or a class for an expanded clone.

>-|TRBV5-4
ASSWGTGNTIY
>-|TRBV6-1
ASSSLAGVGEQY
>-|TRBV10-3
AIRRGLNTEAF
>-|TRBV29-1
SVEGRAEQF
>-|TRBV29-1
SATLVAGAYNEQF
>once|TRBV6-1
ASSETRGQY
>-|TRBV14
ASSEVAGGPYEQY
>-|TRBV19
ASSPGVNQPQH
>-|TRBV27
ASKGGSGNEQY
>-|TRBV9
ASSPPSARNEQF
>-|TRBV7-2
ASSSDLVWGQETQY
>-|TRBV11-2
ASSRSNTGELF
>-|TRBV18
ASSPPAGWGAF
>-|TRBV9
ASSVSGDRGRIHEQY
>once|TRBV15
ATSMVDRELIVSQH
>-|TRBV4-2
ASSQRTGGTETQY
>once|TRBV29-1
SVEAEARGEQY
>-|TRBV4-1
ASSNRDGPSYEQY
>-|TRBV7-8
ASSLGTGTGVFEQY
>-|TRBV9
ASSTRGRADTQY
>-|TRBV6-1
ASSSGTNQPQH
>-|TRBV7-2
ASSFSRDNQPQH
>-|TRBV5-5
ASSLFSNQPQH
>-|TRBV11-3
ASSLGTGPYEQY
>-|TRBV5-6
ASSLGLVGPPQETQY
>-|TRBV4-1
ASSQIGTGDTEAF
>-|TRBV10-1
ASSDPGLLNEQF
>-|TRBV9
ASSPRWGGNEQY
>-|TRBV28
ASSPVGSEMYEQY
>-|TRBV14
ASSLRLAGTGELF
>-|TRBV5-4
ASSWNYEQY
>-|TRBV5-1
ASSTGQGNDEQY
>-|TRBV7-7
ASSLGGTGRETQY
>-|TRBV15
ATSRDLFRDLGKNIQY
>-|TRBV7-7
ASSRRPTGELF
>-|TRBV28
ASSLWEDRGRYEQY
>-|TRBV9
ASSVGAPSYEQY
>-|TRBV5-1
ASSAVRATNEKLF
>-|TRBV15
ATSTQLAGEQF
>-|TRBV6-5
ASSYGGTGPYEQY
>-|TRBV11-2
ASSLVPNYEQY
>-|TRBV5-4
ASSLETRGTDTQY
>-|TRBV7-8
ASSVSGGRTDTQY
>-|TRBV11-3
ASSLGLPYEQY
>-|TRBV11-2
ASSLGDRNTGELF
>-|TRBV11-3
ASSSEWGNEQF
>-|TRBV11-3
ASSPFSGELF
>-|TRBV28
ASSLGKGASTNQPQH
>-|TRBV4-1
ASSQRSILAGGLRVTNEQF
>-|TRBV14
ASSRQKFRETQY
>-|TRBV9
ASSEQGPAYNEQF
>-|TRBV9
ASSPRTGGYEQY
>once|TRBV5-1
ASSPTGTGAGEQY
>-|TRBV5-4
ASAGGSYNEQF
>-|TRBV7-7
ASSPERQHEQY
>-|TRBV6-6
ASTRTGSDQPQH
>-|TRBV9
ASSAGQPDEQY